Given below is one T cell receptor (beta chain) in context. The CDR3 runs 16 residues. Germline assignment: CDR1 MNHEY and CDR2 SVGAGI. With 0 bases clipped from V and 4 bases from J, the junction kept 4 bases outside the gene matches. All donors were healthy HIV-negative adults lacking recent acute infections or vaccinations. This sample is part of a study of shared clonotypes between healthy human individuals. Generated by immunoSEQ multiplex PCR, the TCRdb table keeps only in-frame clones and is missing some. The data show 550,000 to 800,000 clones, about 74% seen once. The genes are TRBV6-5 and TRBJ1-3, with 9 bases identical to TRBD1. The sequence was collected from a woman aged 25 to 45 in good health. Specimen: memory CD4+ T cells sorted from blood. Indicated subset: CD45RA-negative fraction. CDR3 sequence: CASSYSDGQGGNTIYF. CDR3 nucleotide sequence: TGTGCCAGCAGTTACTCCGATGGACAGGGGGGAAACACCATATATTTT.